The next 6 T cell receptor beta chains were all read from a single sample in a study of T cells in Graves' hyperthyroidism and ophthalmopathy. TCR beta CDR3 region amplification was performed from RNA transcripts. The HTBI primer set was used in a first-round RT-PCR of the TCR CDR3. TCRdb called the multiplex PCR reads again in MiXCR, with one record for every CDR3 protein. The table shows more than 500,000 distinct CDR3 sequences, with 15% to 20% occurring only once. Sequenced: blood. The source of these receptors is a woman aged 25 to 45 with Graves' hyperthyroidism.

A remark on this clonotype: An end of the junction differs from the germline gene, which may be a read error. The chain combines TRBV28 with TRBJ1-2; maybe TRBD1 (6 bases). The CDR3 has 13 amino acids. Germline CDR1 MDHEN, CDR2 SYDVKM. CDR3 protein: CANSSGDYYGYTF. The CDR3 bases are TGTGCCAACAGTTCAGGGGATTACTATGGCTACACCTTC.

This chain links TRBV4-2 with TRBJ2-2; tentative D call: TRBD2 (6 bases). V was shortened by 0 bases and J by 5 bases, with 16 bases between the two germline ends. CDR3 size: 17 residues. Germline CDR1 is LGHNA and CDR2 is YNFKEQ. The CDR3 DNA sequence: TGTGCCAGCAGCCAAGAGGACCGGACGGGAGCTACCGGGGAGCTGTTTTTT. Amino acids: CASSQEDRTGATGELFF.

The chain links TRBV28 to TRBJ1-2; D is ambiguous. V shed 4 bases and J shed 0 bases, with 15 bases lying between them. CDR1 and CDR2 from the germline V gene are MDHEN and SYDVKM. This CDR3 comprises 16 residues. In nucleotides, the CDR3 is TGTGCCAGCAGTTCACCACGACGTATGGCTAACTATGGCTACACCTTC. It codes for CASSSPRRMANYGYTF.

There are a few counts of this clonotype. The chain recombines TRBV2 with TRBJ1-1; no clear D. The V end was cut by 10 bases, the J end by 0 bases, with 15 bases between. Per the germline V gene, CDR1 is SNHLY and CDR2 is FYNNEI. The CDR3 is made up of 14 amino acids. This CDR3 is CATLSGAVNTEAFF. CDR3 coding DNA: TGTGCCACCCTCTCGGGCGCGGTGAACACTGAAGCTTTCTTT.

V and J are TRBV19 and TRBJ2-2; TRBD2 matches at 10 bases. Per germline, CDR1 LNHDA and CDR2 SQIVND (reference sequence). CDR3 size: 16 residues. V was clipped by 2 bases and J by 1 base; unmatched bases: 1. The CDR3 sequence is CASSIRLAGNTGELFF. The DNA for the CDR3 is TGTGCCAGTAGTATAAGACTAGCGGGGAACACCGGGGAGCTGTTTTTT. Variable domain in full (rest from reference TRBV19 and TRBJ2-2): DGGITQSPKYLFRKEGQNVTLSCEQNLNHDAMYWYRQDPGQGLRLIYYSQIVNDFQKGDIAEGYSVSREKKESFPLTVTSAQKNPTAFYLCASSIRLAGNTGELFFGEGSRLTVL.

This clonotype was counted many times. CDR3 in DNA: TGTGCCACCAGCAGGGCCGCCAGGGGGCTGGGGAAAGAGACCCAGTACTTC. It codes for CATSRAARGLGKETQYF. J is TRBJ2-5 and V is TRBV15, with 8 positions matching TRBD1. This CDR3 is built from 17 residues. The J segment lost 3 bases and the V segment lost 3 bases, leaving 12 bases of the junction unmatched. Looked up from germline, CDR1 is LNHNV and CDR2 is YYDKDF (reference sequence).